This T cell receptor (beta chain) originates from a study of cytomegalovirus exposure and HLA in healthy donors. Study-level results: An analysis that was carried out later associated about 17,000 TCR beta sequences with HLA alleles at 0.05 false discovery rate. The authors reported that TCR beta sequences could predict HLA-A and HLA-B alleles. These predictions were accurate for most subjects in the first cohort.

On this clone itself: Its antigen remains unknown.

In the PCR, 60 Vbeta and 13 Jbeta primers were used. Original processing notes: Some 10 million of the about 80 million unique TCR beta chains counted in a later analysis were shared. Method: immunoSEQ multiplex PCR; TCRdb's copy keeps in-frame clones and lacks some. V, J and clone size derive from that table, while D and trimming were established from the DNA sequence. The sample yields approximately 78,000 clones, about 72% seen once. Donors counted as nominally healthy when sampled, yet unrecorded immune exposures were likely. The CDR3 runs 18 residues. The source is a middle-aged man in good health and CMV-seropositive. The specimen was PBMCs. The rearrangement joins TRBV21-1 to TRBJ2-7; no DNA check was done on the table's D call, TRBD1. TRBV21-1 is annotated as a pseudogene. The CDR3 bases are TGTGCCAGCAGCAAAGGGACCGACAGCCGAAAGAGCTCCTACGAGCAGTACTTC. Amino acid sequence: CASSKGTDSRKSSYEQYF.